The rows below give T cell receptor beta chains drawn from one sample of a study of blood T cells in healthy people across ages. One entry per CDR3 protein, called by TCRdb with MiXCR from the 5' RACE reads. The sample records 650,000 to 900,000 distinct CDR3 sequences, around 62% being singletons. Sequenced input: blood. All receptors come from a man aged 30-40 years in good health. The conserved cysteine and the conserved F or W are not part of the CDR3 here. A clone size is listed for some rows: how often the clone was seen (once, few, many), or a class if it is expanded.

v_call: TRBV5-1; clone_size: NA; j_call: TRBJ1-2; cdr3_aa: ASSLGWDDGYT
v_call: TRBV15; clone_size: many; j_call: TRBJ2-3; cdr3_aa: ATGNSGGGHTQY
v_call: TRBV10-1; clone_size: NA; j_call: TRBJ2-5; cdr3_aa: ASSESKGRETQY
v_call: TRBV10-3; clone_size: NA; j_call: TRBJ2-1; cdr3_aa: AITKSQGGYNEQF
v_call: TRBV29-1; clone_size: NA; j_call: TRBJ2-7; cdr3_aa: SAGQGDNEQY
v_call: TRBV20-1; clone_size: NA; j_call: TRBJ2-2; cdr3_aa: SAAKTNTGELF
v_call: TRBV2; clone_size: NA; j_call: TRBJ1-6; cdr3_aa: ASSEVTGGNSPLH
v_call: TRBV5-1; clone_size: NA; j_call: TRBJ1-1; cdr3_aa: ASSARLNTEAF
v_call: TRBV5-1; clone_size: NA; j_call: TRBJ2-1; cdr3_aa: ASSGGQLYNEQF
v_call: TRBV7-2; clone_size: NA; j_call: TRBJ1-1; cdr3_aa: ASSSGLVAEAF
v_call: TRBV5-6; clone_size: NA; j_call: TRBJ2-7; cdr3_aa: ASSSRVPEQY
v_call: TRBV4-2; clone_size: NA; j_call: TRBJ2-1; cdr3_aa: ASSQEQGPLSYNEQF
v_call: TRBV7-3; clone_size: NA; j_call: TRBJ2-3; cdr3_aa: ASSPWTSGVFEAPTDTQY
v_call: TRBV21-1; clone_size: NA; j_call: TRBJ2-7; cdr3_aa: ASSKEKEGFYEQY
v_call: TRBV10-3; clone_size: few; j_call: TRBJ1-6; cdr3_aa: ATKPHAASSYNSPLH
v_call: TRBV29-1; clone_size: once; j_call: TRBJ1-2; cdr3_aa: SVGAEEGGYT
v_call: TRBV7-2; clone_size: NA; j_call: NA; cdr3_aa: ASSLVSSHRSEQY
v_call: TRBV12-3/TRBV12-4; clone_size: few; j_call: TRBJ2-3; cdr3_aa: ASSLAGTSTDTQY
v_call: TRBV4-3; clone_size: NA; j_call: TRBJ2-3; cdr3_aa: ASSQGSSGESTDTQY
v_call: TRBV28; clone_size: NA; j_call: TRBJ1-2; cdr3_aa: ASIQNRGRGGYT
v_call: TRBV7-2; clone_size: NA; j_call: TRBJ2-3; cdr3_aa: ASSSGLASDTQY
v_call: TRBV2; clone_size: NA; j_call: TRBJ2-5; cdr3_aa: ASSVIWGETQY
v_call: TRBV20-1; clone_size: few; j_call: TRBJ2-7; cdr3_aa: SARVGTQTYEQY
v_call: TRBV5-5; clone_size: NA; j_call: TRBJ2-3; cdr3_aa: ASSVPLWGDTQY
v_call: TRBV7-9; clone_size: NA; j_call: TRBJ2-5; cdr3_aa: ASSLGSYERY
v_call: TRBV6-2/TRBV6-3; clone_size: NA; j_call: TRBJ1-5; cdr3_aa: ASSARTGGDQPQH
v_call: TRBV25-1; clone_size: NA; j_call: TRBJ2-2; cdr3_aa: ASKDDFGELF
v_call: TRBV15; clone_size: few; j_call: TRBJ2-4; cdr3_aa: ATSARGTWGKNIQY
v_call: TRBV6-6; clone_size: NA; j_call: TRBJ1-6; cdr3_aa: ASTLSTGWGSPLH
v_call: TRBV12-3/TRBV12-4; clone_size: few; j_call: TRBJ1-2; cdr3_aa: ASSLGGGSYSGYT
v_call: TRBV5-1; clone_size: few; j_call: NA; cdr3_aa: ASSPGQRYEQY
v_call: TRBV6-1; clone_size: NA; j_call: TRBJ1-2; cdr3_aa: ASSEARQTYGYT
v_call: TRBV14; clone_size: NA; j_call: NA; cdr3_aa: ASSPRLNGGETQY
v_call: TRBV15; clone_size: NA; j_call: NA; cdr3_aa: ATSRGHDRPYEQY
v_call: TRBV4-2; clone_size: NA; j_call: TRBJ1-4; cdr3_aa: ASSQGEGAPTNEKLF
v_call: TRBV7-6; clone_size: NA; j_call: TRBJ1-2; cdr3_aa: ASSLTQALSGYT
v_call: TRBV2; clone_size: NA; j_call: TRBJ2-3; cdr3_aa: ASKIDTQY
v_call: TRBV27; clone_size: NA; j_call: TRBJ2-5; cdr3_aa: ASSLTSGERQY
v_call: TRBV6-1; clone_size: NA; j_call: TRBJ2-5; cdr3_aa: ASSPDGGRQTQY
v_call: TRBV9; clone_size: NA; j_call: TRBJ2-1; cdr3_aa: ASSPGLAGGETQF
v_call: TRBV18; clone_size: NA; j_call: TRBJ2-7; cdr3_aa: ASSPPIGSSYEQY
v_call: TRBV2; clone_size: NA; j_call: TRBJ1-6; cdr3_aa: ASRADSSYNSPLH
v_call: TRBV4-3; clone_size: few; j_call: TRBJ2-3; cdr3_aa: ASSQGTGLDTQY
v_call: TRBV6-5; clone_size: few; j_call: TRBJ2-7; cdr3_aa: ASSYGGENEQY
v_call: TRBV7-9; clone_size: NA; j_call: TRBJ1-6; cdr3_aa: ASRAGQGAYNSPLH
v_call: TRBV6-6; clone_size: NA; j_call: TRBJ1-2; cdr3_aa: ASSPYAEANYGYT
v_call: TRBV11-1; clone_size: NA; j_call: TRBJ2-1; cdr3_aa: ASSLSGVISSYNEQF
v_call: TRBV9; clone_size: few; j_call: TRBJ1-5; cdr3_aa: ASSVGTGSQPQH
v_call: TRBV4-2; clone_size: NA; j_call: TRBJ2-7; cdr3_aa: ASSQWGEGPYEQY
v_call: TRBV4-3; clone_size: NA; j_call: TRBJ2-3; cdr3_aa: ASSQGVAEYEQY
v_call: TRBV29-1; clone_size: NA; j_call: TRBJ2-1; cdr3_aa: SVEVSQGGVYNEQF
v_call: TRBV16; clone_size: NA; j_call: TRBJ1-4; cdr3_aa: ASSRETGIRGEKLF
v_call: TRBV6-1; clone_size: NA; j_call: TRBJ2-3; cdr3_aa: ASSEGNPQDTQY
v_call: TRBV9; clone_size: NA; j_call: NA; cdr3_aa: ASSGPGDEQY